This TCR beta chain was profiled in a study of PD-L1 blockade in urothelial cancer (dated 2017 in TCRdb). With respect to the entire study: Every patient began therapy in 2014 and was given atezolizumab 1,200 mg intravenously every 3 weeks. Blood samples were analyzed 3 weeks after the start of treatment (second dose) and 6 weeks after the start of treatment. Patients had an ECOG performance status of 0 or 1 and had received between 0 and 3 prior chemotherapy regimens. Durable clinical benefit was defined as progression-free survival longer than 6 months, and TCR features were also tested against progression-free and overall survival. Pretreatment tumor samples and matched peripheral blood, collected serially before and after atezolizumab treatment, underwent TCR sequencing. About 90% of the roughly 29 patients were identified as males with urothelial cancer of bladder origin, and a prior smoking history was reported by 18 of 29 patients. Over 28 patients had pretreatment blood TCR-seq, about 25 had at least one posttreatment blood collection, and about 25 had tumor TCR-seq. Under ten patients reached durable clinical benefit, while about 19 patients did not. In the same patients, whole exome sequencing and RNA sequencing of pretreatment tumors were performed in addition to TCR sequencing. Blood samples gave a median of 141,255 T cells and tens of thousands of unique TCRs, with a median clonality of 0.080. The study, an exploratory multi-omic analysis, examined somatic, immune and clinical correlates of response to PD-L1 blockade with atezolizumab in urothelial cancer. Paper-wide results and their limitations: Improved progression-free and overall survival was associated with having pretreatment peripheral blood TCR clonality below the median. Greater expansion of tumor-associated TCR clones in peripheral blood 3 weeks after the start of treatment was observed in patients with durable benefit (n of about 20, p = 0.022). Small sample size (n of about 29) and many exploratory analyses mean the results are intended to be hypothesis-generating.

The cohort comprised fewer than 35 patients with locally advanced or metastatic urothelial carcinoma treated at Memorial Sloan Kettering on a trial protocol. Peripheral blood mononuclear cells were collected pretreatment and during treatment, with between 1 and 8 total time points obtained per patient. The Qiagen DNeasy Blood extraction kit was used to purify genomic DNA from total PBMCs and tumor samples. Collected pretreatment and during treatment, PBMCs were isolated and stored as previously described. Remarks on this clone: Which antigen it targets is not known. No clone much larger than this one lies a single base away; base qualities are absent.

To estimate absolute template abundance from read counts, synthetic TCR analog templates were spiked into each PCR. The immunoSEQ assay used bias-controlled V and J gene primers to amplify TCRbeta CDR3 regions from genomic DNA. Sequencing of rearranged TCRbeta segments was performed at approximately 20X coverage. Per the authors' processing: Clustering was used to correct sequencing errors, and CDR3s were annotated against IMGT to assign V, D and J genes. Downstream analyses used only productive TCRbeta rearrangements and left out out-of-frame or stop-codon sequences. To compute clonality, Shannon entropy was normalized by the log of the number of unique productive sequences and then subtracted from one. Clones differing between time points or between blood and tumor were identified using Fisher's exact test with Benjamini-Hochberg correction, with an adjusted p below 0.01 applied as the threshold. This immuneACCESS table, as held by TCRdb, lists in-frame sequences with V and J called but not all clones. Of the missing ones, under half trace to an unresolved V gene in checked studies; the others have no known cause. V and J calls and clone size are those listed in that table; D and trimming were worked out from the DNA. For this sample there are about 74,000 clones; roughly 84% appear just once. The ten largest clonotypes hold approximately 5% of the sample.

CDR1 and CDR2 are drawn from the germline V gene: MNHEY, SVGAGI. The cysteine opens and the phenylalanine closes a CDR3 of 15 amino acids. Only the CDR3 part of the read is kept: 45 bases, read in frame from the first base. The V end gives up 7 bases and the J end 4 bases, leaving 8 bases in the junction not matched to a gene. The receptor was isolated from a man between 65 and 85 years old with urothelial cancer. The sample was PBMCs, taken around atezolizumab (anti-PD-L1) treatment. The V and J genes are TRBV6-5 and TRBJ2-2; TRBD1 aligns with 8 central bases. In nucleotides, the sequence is TGTGCCAGCAAGAGGACAGGGCGTAGCACCGGGGAGCTGTTTTTT. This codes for CASKRTGRSTGELFF.